This T cell receptor (beta chain) was documented in a study of CD8+ T cells in alopecia areata. Study details: It was oral tofacitinib, at 5 to 10 mg twice daily, that treated patients received. Scoring of severity for treated patients was based on percentage of affected scalp area. Treatment with tofacitinib (6 to 18 months) was followed by 6 months off drug.

The CDR3 loop spans 13 amino acids. Germline CDR1 SNHLY, CDR2 FYNNEI. Between the trimmed V and J ends, which lost 10 bases and 7 bases, there was a span of 16 bases. Once RNA had been extracted, it was reverse transcribed into cDNA to act as the sequencing template. Libraries were prepared by immunoSEQ multiplex PCR; TCRdb keeps only in-frame clonotypes and omits some of them. The sample yields around 210,000 clones, roughly 64% seen once. Treatment of the sample: oral pan-JAK inhibitor, 5-10 mg twice daily. Sequenced here: CD4+ T cells sorted from blood, sampled at week 4, from a patient treated with tofacitinib. The rearrangement joins TRBV2 to TRBJ1-4, with D maybe TRBD1 (5 bases). The origin of this receptor is a human donor with alopecia areata. Here the CDR3 DNA reads TGTGCCACCAAACAGGAGCAGGGTGAAAAACTGTTTTTT. Translating gives CATKQEQGEKLFF.